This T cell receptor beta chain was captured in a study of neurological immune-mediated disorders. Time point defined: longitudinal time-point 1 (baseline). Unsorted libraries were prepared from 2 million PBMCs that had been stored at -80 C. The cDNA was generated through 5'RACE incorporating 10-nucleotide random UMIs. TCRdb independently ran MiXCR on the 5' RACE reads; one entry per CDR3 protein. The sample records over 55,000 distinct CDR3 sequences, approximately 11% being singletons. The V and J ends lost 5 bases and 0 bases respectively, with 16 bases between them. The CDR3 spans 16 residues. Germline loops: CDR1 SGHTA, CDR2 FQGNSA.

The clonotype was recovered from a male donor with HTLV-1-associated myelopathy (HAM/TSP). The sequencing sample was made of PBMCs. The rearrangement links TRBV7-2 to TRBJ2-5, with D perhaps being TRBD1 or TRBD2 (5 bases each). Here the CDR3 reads CASSPRLRGDQETQYF. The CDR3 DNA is TGTGCCAGCAGCCCCCGGTTGAGAGGGGACCAAGAGACCCAGTACTTC.